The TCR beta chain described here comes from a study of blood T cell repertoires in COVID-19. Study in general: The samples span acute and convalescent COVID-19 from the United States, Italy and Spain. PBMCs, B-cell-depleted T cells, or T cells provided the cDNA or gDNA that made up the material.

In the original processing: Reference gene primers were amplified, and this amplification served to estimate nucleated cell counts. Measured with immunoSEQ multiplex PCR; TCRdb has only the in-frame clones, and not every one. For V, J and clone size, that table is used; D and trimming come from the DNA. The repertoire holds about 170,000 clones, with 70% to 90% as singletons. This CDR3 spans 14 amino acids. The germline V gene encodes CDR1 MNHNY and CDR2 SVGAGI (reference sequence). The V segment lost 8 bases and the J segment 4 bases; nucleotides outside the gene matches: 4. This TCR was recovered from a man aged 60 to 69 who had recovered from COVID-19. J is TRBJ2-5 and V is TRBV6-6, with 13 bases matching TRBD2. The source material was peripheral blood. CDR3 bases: TGTGCCAGCGTACTAGCGGGGGGGCCAGAGACCCAGTACTTC. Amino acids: CASVLAGGPETQYF.